This note documents a single T cell receptor (beta chain) sequence. These data belong to a study of control samples from healthy donors and cancer patients. The CDR3 sequence is 18 residues long. CDR1 is MNHEY, CDR2 SVGEGT, per germline. V trimming: 2 bases; J trimming: 7 bases; junction bases outside the gene matches: 9. Profiled with immunoSEQ multiplex PCR; TCRdb holds only in-frame clones, not every one. The table shows over 80,000 clones, with around four fifths occurring only once. The material sequenced was blood. The rearrangement uses TRBV6-2 or TRBV6-3 and TRBJ2-1; 15 positions match TRBD2. The sequence was obtained from a young man in good health. CDR3 DNA sequence: TGTGCCAGCAGTTACAACTACCTCGGGACTAGCGGGGGGAATGAGCAGTTCTTC. Amino acids: CASSYNYLGTSGGNEQFF.